This entry describes one T cell receptor beta chain. Its antigen is unknown. CDR1 and CDR2 from the germline V gene are KGHSH and LQKENI. V was pared by 2 bases and J by 6 bases, with 4 bases of the junction left unmatched. This CDR3 has 15 amino acids. Unsorted PBMCs provided DNA that was sequenced on ten immunoSEQ deep assay plates. Repertoires were generated with immunoSEQ multiplex PCR, while TCRdb's copy carries only in-frame clones and drops some. The data show fewer than 500,000 clones, about three quarters seen once. This record belongs to a study of shared clonotypes between healthy human individuals. Study-level points and caveats: Sampling included only blood; tissue repertoires likely differ.

The TCR originated in a middle-aged woman in good health. Some clones in this sample may be carry-over from other donors' samples. The sample comprised PBMCs. This chain uses TRBV18 with TRBJ2-7, with 13 bases identical to TRBD2. The CDR3 loop reads CASSPWTSGSAEQYF. As DNA, the CDR3 is TGTGCCAGCTCACCATGGACTAGCGGGAGTGCCGAGCAGTACTTC.